This entry lists 27 T cell receptor beta chains sequenced from one sample in a study of identical twins. Each CDR3 protein gets one entry after TCRdb re-called the 5' RACE reads with MiXCR. The repertoire holds about 530,000 distinct CDR3 sequences, with about 16% as singletons. The data also belong to a second study, concerning yellow fever vaccine responses in identical twins.

Sequenced sample: CD4+ T cells sorted from blood. These receptors were collected from a woman aged 18-35 years in good health.

This clonotype was picked up a small number of times. The CDR3 sequence is CASSPTTGQYLSTDTQYF. The CDR3 DNA sequence: TGCGCCAGCAGCCCCACGACGGGTCAATACCTCAGCACAGATACGCAGTATTTT. The chain uses TRBV4-1 and TRBJ2-3, with D unresolved. Germline values: CDR1 MGHRA, CDR2 YSYEKL. The CDR3 contains 18 residues. Trimming removed 4 bases from V and 0 bases from J, with 20 bases in between.

The rearrangement joins TRBV28 to TRBJ2-1, with D hard to call. The CDR3 contains 14 residues. Germline V gives CDR1 MDHEN, CDR2 SYDVKM. The ends were cut back, 5 bases at V and 0 bases at J, with 8 bases in the middle. CDR3 sequence (DNA): TGTGCCAGCAGTGCAGGACCCTCCTACAATGAGCAGTTCTTC. Translation: CASSAGPSYNEQFF.

CDR3 sequence reads: CASSLKGWDGKNQPQHF. CDR3 nucleotide sequence: TGTGCCAGCAGCTTAAAGGGCTGGGACGGAAAAAATCAGCCCCAGCATTTT. This rearrangement joins TRBV5-5 to TRBJ1-5; tentative D call: TRBD1 (5 bases). CDR3 size: 17 residues. Germline V gives CDR1 SGHKS, CDR2 YYEKEE (reference sequence). V lost 2 bases, J lost 4 bases, and 19 bases lay in between.

CDR3 amino acids: CASSADSIYEQYF. The CDR3 DNA reads TGCGCCAGCAGCGCGGACTCTATCTACGAGCAGTACTTC. The chain is built from TRBV5-1 and TRBJ2-7; D is perhaps TRBD2 (5 bases). Germline CDR1 reads SGHRS; CDR2 reads YFSETQ. This CDR3 has 13 residues. With 4 bases removed from V and 3 bases from J, the gap between germline ends came to 11 bases.

The rearrangement uses TRBV6-1 and TRBJ2-7, with TRBD1 matching over 8 bases. The V gene end was trimmed by 7 bases and the J gene end by 1 base; junction bases not matched to a gene: 6. CDR1 MNHNS and CDR2 SASEGT come from the germline V gene. The CDR3 runs 14 residues. The CDR3 nucleotides are TGTGCCAGCAAACGGGACAGGACGTCCTACGAGCAGTACTTC. It specifies CASKRDRTSYEQYF.

This clonotype was picked up a small number of times. This rearrangement joins TRBV3-1 to TRBJ2-5; 12 positions agree with TRBD2. The CDR3 consists of 18 residues. With V trimmed by 4 bases and J by 5 bases, 14 bases remained unmatched. Looked up from germline, CDR1 is LGHDT and CDR2 is YNNKEL (reference sequence). The CDR3 DNA reads TGTGCCAGCAGCCTCCTTCGGCTAGCGGGAGGGCCACGGGAGACCCAGTACTTC. Translating it yields CASSLLRLAGGPRETQYF.

This clonotype was counted between two and nine times. J is TRBJ1-2 and V is TRBV21-1; the table calls TRBD1, which could not be checked here. TRBV21-1 is recorded as a pseudogene. There are 15 residues in the CDR3. The CDR3 protein is CASSKLTRVVHGYTF. CDR3 bases: TGTGCCAGCAGCAAGCTGACCAGGGTAGTTCATGGCTACACCTTC.

The table lists this clonotype with a few counts. This sequence joins TRBV10-3 and TRBJ2-1, with 8 bases identical to TRBD2. This CDR3 is 16 amino acids long. CDR1 and CDR2 (germline): ENHRY, SYGVKD. V shed 5 bases, J shed 3 bases, and the junction held 9 bases outside the gene matches. The CDR3 spells CAISYAGGGGYNEQFF. The CDR3 DNA sequence: TGTGCCATCAGTTATGCGGGGGGTGGAGGCTACAATGAGCAGTTCTTC.

The V and J genes are TRBV4-1 and TRBJ2-3; TRBD2 matches at 12 bases. CDR1 is MGHRA and CDR2 is YSYEKL in the germline V gene. CDR3 size: 20 residues. The V segment lost 6 bases and the J segment 6 bases; nucleotides outside the gene matches: 22. The CDR3 is CASRGRGPTLAGGAWDTQYF. In nucleotides, the CDR3 is TGCGCCAGCAGGGGCAGGGGGCCCACCCTAGCGGGAGGGGCATGGGATACGCAGTATTTT.

This clonotype was seen a handful of times. The chain is built from TRBV15 and TRBJ2-3, with D uncertain. With 0 bases removed from V and 2 bases from J, the gap between germline ends came to 12 bases. The CDR3 consists of 16 residues. CDR1 is LNHNV, CDR2 YYDKDF, per germline (reference sequence). CDR3: CATSRETTISTDTQYF. The CDR3 region has the DNA TGTGCCACCAGCAGAGAGACCACAATCTCCACAGATACGCAGTATTTT.

The V and J genes are TRBV7-2 and TRBJ1-3; no firm D call. The CDR3 is 15 amino acids. Germline CDR1 and CDR2: SGHTA and FQGNSA. V shed 4 bases and J shed 0 bases, with 10 bases lying between them. In nucleotides, the CDR3 is TGTGCCAGCAGCTCCGGGAGGAGCTCTGGAAACACCATATATTTT. It yields the protein CASSSGRSSGNTIYF.

This clonotype has a handful of counts. The rearrangement links TRBV20-1 to TRBJ1-6; 7 bases match TRBD1. The CDR3 has 12 residues. CDR1 and CDR2 from the germline V gene are DFQATT and SNEGSKA (reference sequence). V trimming: 1 base; J trimming: 16 bases; junction bases outside the gene matches: 7. CDR3 protein: CSARAPGGQLHF. DNA of the CDR3: TGCAGTGCTAGAGCCCCAGGGGGACAGCTCCACTTT.

This clonotype was observed many times. V and J are TRBV12-3 or TRBV12-4 and TRBJ1-3; 7 bases are a match to TRBD1. Germline trimming cut 5 bases from V and 1 base from J; bases unmatched to any gene: 8. This CDR3 comprises 16 residues. The CDR3 bases are TGTGCCAGCAGTCCCCGGGGCAGGGGGTCTGGAAACACCATATATTTT. Translation: CASSPRGRGSGNTIYF.

This chain links TRBV27 with TRBJ2-7, with a possible D match to TRBD2 (7 bases). CDR1 and CDR2 (germline): MNHEY, SMNVEV (reference sequence). Trimming pared 2 bases from V and 7 bases from J, leaving 15 bases between. The CDR3 is 14 amino acids. Here the CDR3 reads CASSLMTSRGEQYF. Here the CDR3 DNA reads TGTGCCAGCAGTTTAATGACTAGCAGGGGTGAGCAGTACTTC.

The rearrangement links TRBV6-1 to TRBJ1-1; D is perhaps TRBD1 (5 bases). The V and J ends lost 7 bases and 4 bases respectively, with 19 bases between them. CDR3 size: 15 residues. Germline V gene lookup returns CDR1 MNHNS and CDR2 SASEGT. The CDR3 region is CASTPRDVGSTEAFF. The CDR3 DNA reads TGTGCCAGCACCCCTCGGGACGTCGGTAGCACTGAAGCTTTCTTT.

This sequence joins TRBV21-1 and TRBJ2-2; TRBD2, the table's D call, lacks a check against the DNA. TRBV21-1 is noted as a pseudogene. The CDR3 totals 18 residues. In nucleotides, the CDR3 is TGTGCCAGCAGCAAAGGGGGGGGGCCTCCGTTGAACACCGGGGAGCTGTTTTTT. This encodes CASSKGGGPPLNTGELFF.

In this sample, this clonotype turned up a few times. The gene calls are TRBV12-3 or TRBV12-4 and TRBJ2-2, with TRBD2 matching over 11 bases. After removal of 7 bases from V and 7 bases from J, the junction contained 11 bases not matched to a gene. This CDR3 is 16 amino acids long. The chain's CDR3 is CASTPISGGAGGELFF. In DNA form, the CDR3 reads TGTGCCAGCACTCCAATTAGCGGGGGGGCTGGCGGGGAGCTGTTTTTT.

The gene calls are TRBV24-1 and TRBJ2-1; 8 nucleotides line up with TRBD2. In germline, CDR1 is KGHDR, CDR2 SFDVKD. The length of the CDR3 is 18 residues. V dropped 2 bases and J dropped 7; count of bases not matched to a gene: 15. CDR3 sequence (DNA): TGTGCCACCAGTGATTGGGGGGCGGGGGGCAAAGGTATGAATGAGCAGTTCTTC. Translation gives CATSDWGAGGKGMNEQFF.

The rearrangement joins TRBV14 to TRBJ2-1; 13 bases agree with TRBD2. After removal of 3 bases from V and 1 base from J, the junction contained 12 bases not matched to a gene. The CDR3 has 20 amino acids. Germline CDR1 SGHDN, CDR2 FVKESK. The chain's CDR3 is CASSHNFLLAGGTSYNEQFF. The DNA of the CDR3 is TGTGCCAGCAGCCATAACTTCTTACTAGCGGGAGGGACTTCCTACAATGAGCAGTTCTTC.

The rearrangement joins TRBV6-5 to TRBJ2-7; no definite D call. Germline CDR1 is MNHEY and CDR2 is SVGAGI. V dropped 6 bases and J dropped 2 bases, with 14 bases sitting between them. CDR3 length equals 14 residues. CDR3 sequence (DNA): TGTGCCAGCAGACACTCTGGTGTAACCTACGAGCAGTACTTC. Amino acids: CASRHSGVTYEQYF.

This chain connects TRBV15 to TRBJ2-1, with D hard to call. CDR3 size: 17 residues. Germline loops: CDR1 LNHNV, CDR2 YYDKDF (reference sequence). The ends were cut back, 5 bases at V and 3 bases at J, with 20 bases in the middle. The CDR3 bases are TGTGCCACCAGCGGATCGATTGGGGTACAGTTCTACAATGAGCAGTTCTTC. This encodes CATSGSIGVQFYNEQFF.

The CDR3 here is CASSWATGSYEQYF. CDR3 nucleotide sequence: TGTGCCAGCAGTTGGGCTACCGGGAGCTACGAGCAGTACTTC. The chain links TRBV12-3 or TRBV12-4 to TRBJ2-7, with D possibly TRBD2 on 6 matching bases. Trimming took off 4 bases at V and 3 bases at J, with 13 bases between the two ends. The CDR3 covers 14 residues.

This clonotype was found a few times. The chain carries TRBV28 and TRBJ2-3; 9 nucleotides match TRBD1. Germline V gene data show CDR1 as MDHEN and CDR2 as SYDVKM. The CDR3 runs 19 residues. V was clipped by 10 bases and J by 2 bases; unmatched bases: 22. CDR3 DNA sequence: TGTGCCAACGATCGCCTGAGCTGGATCCGGGACAGGGACACAGATACGCAGTATTTT. Protein sequence: CANDRLSWIRDRDTDTQYF.

This clonotype was seen a handful of times. The V call is TRBV5-1, the J call TRBJ2-7; the D is unclear. CDR1 is SGHRS, CDR2 YFSETQ, per germline. Trimming took off 4 bases at V and 0 bases at J, with 14 bases between the two ends. The CDR3 totals 15 residues. The CDR3 protein is CASSGSNLSSYEQYF. CDR3 nucleotides: TGCGCCAGCAGCGGCAGCAACTTGAGCTCCTACGAGCAGTACTTC.

The rearrangement joins TRBV6-5 to TRBJ2-5; D remains ambiguous. V was trimmed by 0 bases and J by 0 bases, leaving 11 bases between them. Germline V gives CDR1 MNHEY, CDR2 SVGAGI. The CDR3 loop spans 16 amino acids. As DNA, the CDR3 is TGTGCCAGCAGTTACTCGTCGCTCCCGTACCAAGAGACCCAGTACTTC. Its translation is CASSYSSLPYQETQYF.

This sequence joins TRBV7-2 and TRBJ2-5, with 8 nucleotides matching TRBD2. This CDR3 is 16 amino acids long. CDR1 is SGHTA and CDR2 is FQGNSA in the germline V gene. Trimming cost V 1 base and J 2 bases; bases outside gene matches: 6. The DNA for the CDR3 is TGTGCCAGCAGCTTAGTAGCGGGGCTAACACAAGAGACCCAGTACTTC. Its protein product is CASSLVAGLTQETQYF. Using reference TRBV7-2 and TRBJ2-5 for the parts outside the CDR3, the full variable domain is GAGVSQSPSNKVTEKGKDVELRCDPISGHTALYWYRQSLGQGLEFLIYFQGNSAPDKSGLPSDRFSAERTGGSVSTLTIQRTQQEDSAVYLCASSLVAGLTQETQYFGPGTRLLVL.

V usage is TRBV5-1 and J usage is TRBJ2-6, with D tentatively TRBD2 (5 bases). V was clipped by 1 base and J by 2 bases, with 16 bases between them. Per the germline V gene, CDR1 is SGHRS and CDR2 is YFSETQ. The CDR3 totals 18 residues. The CDR3 loop is CASSLFSSEGAGANVLTF. CDR3 DNA sequence: TGCGCCAGCAGCTTGTTCAGTAGCGAGGGAGCTGGGGCCAACGTCCTGACTTTC.